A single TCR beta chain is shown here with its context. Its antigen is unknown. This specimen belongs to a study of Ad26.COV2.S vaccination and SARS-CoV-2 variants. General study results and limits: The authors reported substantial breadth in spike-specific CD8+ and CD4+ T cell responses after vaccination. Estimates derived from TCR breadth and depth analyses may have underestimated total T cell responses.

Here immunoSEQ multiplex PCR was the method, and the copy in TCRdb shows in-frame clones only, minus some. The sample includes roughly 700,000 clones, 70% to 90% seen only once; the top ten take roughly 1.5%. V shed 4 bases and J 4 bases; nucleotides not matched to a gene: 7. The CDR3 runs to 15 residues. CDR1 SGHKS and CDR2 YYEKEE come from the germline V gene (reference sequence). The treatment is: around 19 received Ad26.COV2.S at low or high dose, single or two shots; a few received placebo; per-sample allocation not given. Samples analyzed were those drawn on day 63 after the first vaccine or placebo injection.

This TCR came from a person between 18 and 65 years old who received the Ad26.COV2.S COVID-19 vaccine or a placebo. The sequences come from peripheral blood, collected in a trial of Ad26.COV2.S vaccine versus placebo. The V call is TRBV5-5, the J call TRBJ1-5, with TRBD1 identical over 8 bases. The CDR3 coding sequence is TGTGCCAGCAGCCTAGGACGACAGGGGAATCAGCCCCAGCATTTT. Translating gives CASSLGRQGNQPQHF.